This TCR beta chain originates from a study of human T cells and chemical hapten exposure (dated by TCRdb to the early 2020s). With respect to the entire study: For sensitization, 2% DPC in acetone was applied to a 2 cm by 2 cm area of upper inner arm skin. Patients additionally received weekly therapeutic DPC doses to the scalp throughout the approximately 25-week study period. Patch tests used Finn chambers with 0.01% DPC on the upper back, scored after 6 days by International Contact Dermatitis Research Group standards. The mostly female patient cohort included alopecia areata with under or over 50% scalp involvement, alopecia totalis and alopecia universalis. The libraries were sequenced as a pool, and the TCR yield per sample differed mostly because of small variations in library volumes within the pool. In alopecia patients, the study followed how the peripheral blood TCR repertoire changed in vivo over primary and secondary sensitization to diphenylcyclopropenone (DPC), a hapten. Blood samples were taken from patients before sensitization (week 0) and at 2, 6 and about 24 weeks after DPC sensitization. For TCR sequencing, blood came from approximately 29 alopecia patients at anywhere from one to four time points (pre-sensitization, 2, 6 and 24 weeks).

To note about this clonotype: The antigen this receptor binds is unknown. Per-base qualities were not stored, and no clone one base away is much larger.

The sample's time point, from its label and the paper: patch test 1, 2 weeks after DPC sensitization. The treatment or condition tag for this specimen amounts to: therapeutic diphenylcyclopropenone sensitization with weekly scalp DPC. Blood at each patch-test visit was drawn before the patch test was applied. Eligible patients were aged 18 to 70, diagnosed with alopecia, deemed suitable for DPC therapy, and excluded if pregnant. Total RNA was extracted from unfractionated whole blood that had been collected in Tempus Blood RNA tubes. The method behind the library was RACE. Sequenced on a NextSeq 500. During library preparation, unique molecular identifiers were attached to individual cDNA molecules so that TCRs could be counted in a quantitative, reproducible way. Each blood RNA sample was used to sequence both TCR alpha and TCR beta chains. In the source study's methods: The median number of TCRs per sample was roughly 94,000, ranging from roughly 20,000 to 700,000. V, J and CDR3 annotation of the TCR reads was performed with the Decombinator software suite. Every sample was subsampled to the same number of TCRs (28,000) for the PS versus PT1 abundance plots. TCRs were defined as expanded if absent before sensitization and observed at least eight times at the 2-week time point. Using fastp at Q25 and MiXCR, TCRdb reprocessed the public reads and kept productive beta chains. Rows are combined by CDR3 protein, so each entry shows the most common genes and DNA. What appears here as the V and J calls and clone size reflects TCRdb's work, not the paper's. In this sample the table shows fewer than 95,000 distinct CDR3 sequences, about 10% of which occur a single time. Of the sample, 2% to 2.5% is held by the ten largest clones.

Based on the germline V gene, the CDR1 and CDR2 sequences are ENHRY and SYGVKD. The CDR3 has 15 amino acids, counting the end cysteine and phenylalanine. Of the read, only the CDR3 DNA is kept; its 45 bases are in frame from base 1. The junction shows trimming of 3 bases on V and 4 bases on J, plus 14 bases between the germline ends. General conclusions and limits of the study: Patch test score correlated positively with the number of PT1 expanded TCRs, reaching significance at thresholds 8, 16 and 32 but not at 4. After repeated subsampling, the strength of the expansion versus patch-test correlation and the threshold at which it became significant changed. Compared with pre-sensitization or healthy control sets, expanded TCRs formed significantly more large CDR3 similarity clusters, which is consistent with antigen-driven responses. No change with DPC sensitization was found in the number of TCRs above 1 in 1000 frequency, and no evidence of global repertoire structure alterations was found. All patients had alopecia, a presumed autoimmune disease, so their immune response might differ from that of healthy individuals.

The rearrangement combines TRBV10-3 with TRBJ2-3; the D segment could be TRBD1, given 6 matching bases. The receptor comes from a man aged 35 to 55 with alopecia areata. Some clones in this sample may be carry-over from other donors' samples. This specimen was whole blood, taken in connection with sensitization to the hapten diphenylcyclopropenone (DPC). The CDR3 in this case is CAISDEQGPADTQYF. The nucleotide sequence reads as follows: TGTGCCATCAGTGACGAACAGGGTCCCGCAGATACGCAGTATTTT.